The 18 T cell receptor beta chains given below trace back to one sample, sequenced in a study of T cell clones after liver transplantation. Profiling relied on immunoSEQ multiplex PCR, and the TCRdb table lists in-frame clones only, not all of them. Among tens of thousands of clones, around four fifths were seen once, and the ten largest hold 2.5% to 3.5%. The source was CD4+ T cells from blood, collected at the 22-month timepoint. The receptors were sampled from a human patient who received a liver transplant. Among the T cells, some may be from the graft donor.

This clone came up once. V usage is TRBV27 and J usage is TRBJ1-1; perhaps TRBD1 as D (6 bases). Germline assignment: CDR1 MNHEY and CDR2 SMNVEV (reference sequence). The CDR3 is 15 amino acids. Trimming took off 0 bases at V and 6 bases at J, with 14 bases between the two ends. The CDR3: CASSLSAGVRAEAFF. DNA for the CDR3: TGTGCCAGCAGTTTATCTGCAGGGGTGAGGGCTGAAGCTTTCTTT.

The genes are TRBV13 and TRBJ2-5; D gene uncertain. V was pared by 5 bases and J by 7 bases, with 11 bases between. The CDR3 consists of 12 residues. Germline loops: CDR1 PRHDT, CDR2 FYEKMQ (reference sequence). CDR3 loop: CASSTRWGTQYF. The CDR3 DNA sequence: TGTGCCAGCAGCACGAGGTGGGGGACCCAGTACTTC.

This clone occurred once. The V and J genes are TRBV18 and TRBJ2-1; D is undetermined. The CDR3 consists of 13 residues. Between the trimmed V and J ends, which lost 0 bases and 9 bases, there was a span of 9 bases. Germline V CDR1 and CDR2: KGHSH, LQKENI. The CDR3 nucleotides read TGTGCCAGCTCACCACCTAGTCGTTCTGAGCAGTTCTTC. The encoded protein is CASSPPSRSEQFF.

This clone was picked up one time. The genes are TRBV9 and TRBJ1-4; the match to TRBD1 covers 10 bases. V lost 3 bases to trimming and J lost 8 bases; unmatched junction nucleotides: 7. The CDR3 has 15 residues. Per germline, CDR1 SGDLS and CDR2 YYNGEE. The CDR3 reads CASSASGQGREKLFF. The CDR3 DNA is TGTGCCAGCAGCGCCTCGGGACAGGGGCGCGAAAAACTGTTTTTT.

As concerns this clone: At the DNA level, this CDR3 is encoded by other sequences in the same sample as well. This sequence joins TRBV11-2 and TRBJ2-7; maybe TRBD1 (5 bases). The germline V gene has CDR1 SGHAT and CDR2 FQNNGV. The V end lost 0 bases, the J end lost 6 bases, and 9 bases lay between the germline ends. The CDR3 covers 13 residues. The CDR3 nucleotides are TGTGCCAGCAGCTTAGAAGGGGCAGGCGAGCAGTACTTC. Its translation is CASSLEGAGEQYF.

The chain uses TRBV19 and TRBJ2-5, with 10 bases that match TRBD2. Trimming at V came to 4 bases and at J to 5 bases, leaving 7 bases not matched to a gene. This CDR3 spans 15 amino acids. Germline CDR1 is LNHDA and CDR2 is SQIVND (reference sequence). The CDR3 DNA follows: TGTGCCAGTAGTAGAAGCGGGGGGGGACGGGAGACCCAGTACTTC. Translating gives CASSRSGGGRETQYF.

The chain carries TRBV5-1 and TRBJ1-2, with a weak D call TRBD1 (5 bases). This CDR3 comprises 15 residues. Germline CDR1 and CDR2: SGHRS and YFSETQ. Between the trimmed V and J ends, which lost 0 bases and 0 bases, there was a span of 9 bases. The CDR3 DNA follows: TGCGCCAGCAGCTTGGTTGGGGGAACTAACTATGGCTACACCTTC. This translates into CASSLVGGTNYGYTF.

V usage is TRBV10-3 and J usage is TRBJ1-2; 9 bases fit TRBD1. Per germline, CDR1 ENHRY and CDR2 SYGVKD. With V trimmed by 6 bases and J by 8 bases, 7 bases remained unmatched. This CDR3 has 13 residues. The CDR3 DNA reads as TGTGCCATCAGCGAGGGACAGGGAGGCGGCTACACCTTC. This sequence encodes CAISEGQGGGYTF.

The rearrangement uses TRBV7-6 and TRBJ2-2; D is possibly TRBD2 (5 bases). Between the trimmed V and J ends, which lost 5 bases and 0 bases, there was a span of 13 bases. Germline lookup yields CDR1 SGHVS and CDR2 FNYEAQ. The CDR3 extends over 16 amino acids. The CDR3 DNA is TGTGCCAGCAGCCCGAGACTAACCTCGAACACCGGGGAGCTGTTTTTT. Amino acid sequence: CASSPRLTSNTGELFF.

This clone was counted a single time. The chain is built from TRBV7-8 and TRBJ2-1; D ambiguous. Germline CDR1 SGHVS, CDR2 FQNEAQ. V was pared by 4 bases and J by 8 bases, with 15 bases between. The length of the CDR3 is 14 residues. The CDR3 reads CASSYPSPGDEQFF. CDR3 coding DNA: TGTGCCAGCAGCTATCCCAGTCCTGGGGATGAGCAGTTCTTC.

The rearrangement uses TRBV11-2 and TRBJ2-3, with TRBD2 matching 9 bases. The CDR3 sequence is 15 residues long. With V trimmed by 1 base and J by 5 bases, 4 bases remained unmatched. Germline V CDR1 and CDR2: SGHAT, FQNNGV. CDR3 amino acids: CASSLVRGGLDTQYF. The CDR3 coding sequence is TGTGCCAGCAGCTTAGTGCGGGGGGGCCTAGATACGCAGTATTTT.

The genes are TRBV7-3 and TRBJ2-2; tentatively, D is TRBD2 (5 bases). Looked up from germline, CDR1 is SGHTA and CDR2 is FQGTGA. The V and J ends lost 5 bases and 5 bases respectively, with 9 bases between them. This CDR3 has 13 amino acids. The CDR3 here is CASSPEGTGELFF. The CDR3 coding sequence is TGTGCCAGCAGCCCCGAGGGAACCGGGGAGCTGTTTTTT.

The chain carries TRBV5-1 and TRBJ2-3; 9 bases are shared with TRBD2. J gave up 3 bases and V 1 base, and 3 bases lay outside the gene matches. CDR1 and CDR2 (germline): SGHRS, YFSETQ. This CDR3 region has 15 residues. CDR3: CASSLTSGFTDTQYF. CDR3 nucleotides: TGCGCCAGCAGCTTGACTAGCGGGTTTACAGATACGCAGTATTTT.

The chain links TRBV5-1 to TRBJ2-7; 7 nucleotides match TRBD1. V lost 4 bases, J lost 2 bases, and 9 bases stayed unmatched. CDR1 and CDR2 (germline): SGHRS, YFSETQ. The CDR3 contains 15 residues. The CDR3 nucleotides read TGCGCCAGCAGCCCAGGGGACAGAAATACCTACGAGCAGTACTTC. Its protein is CASSPGDRNTYEQYF.

The rearrangement links TRBV9 to TRBJ2-5; 13 bases are a match to TRBD2. Germline V CDR1 and CDR2: SGDLS, YYNGEE. This CDR3 comprises 17 residues. With V trimmed by 4 bases and J by 1 base, 7 bases remained unmatched. The CDR3 reads CASSTGLAGRGQETQYF. The CDR3, as DNA: TGTGCCAGCAGCACGGGACTAGCGGGAAGGGGCCAAGAGACCCAGTACTTC.

The V gene is TRBV28, the J gene TRBJ2-1, with 7 nucleotides matching TRBD2. The ends lost 7 bases at V and 6 bases at J; junction bases unmatched: 9. Germline CDR1 reads MDHEN; CDR2 reads SYDVKM. The CDR3 totals 14 residues. In nucleotides, the CDR3 is TGTGCCAGCATTAGGGGCGGGAGTAGCAATGAGCAGTTCTTC. Protein: CASIRGGSSNEQFF.

The chain combines TRBV6-6 with TRBJ2-1; 10 bases align to TRBD2. V trimming: 6 bases; J trimming: 3 bases; junction bases outside the gene matches: 5. The germline CDR1 and CDR2 sequences are MNHNY and SVGAGI (reference sequence). The CDR3 runs to 15 residues. Written as DNA, the CDR3 is TGTGCCAGCAGCCCAGCGGGGGGGCGCTACAATGAGCAGTTCTTC. Protein sequence: CASSPAGGRYNEQFF.

As regards this clone: This sample also contains other DNA sequences that code for the same CDR3. J is TRBJ1-3 and V is TRBV2, with TRBD1 matching 7 bases. J lost 1 base, V lost 5 bases, and 2 bases had no gene match. The length of the CDR3 is 14 residues. Germline V gives CDR1 SNHLY, CDR2 FYNNEI. CDR3 sequence: CASSRGRSGNTIYF. The CDR3 DNA follows: TGTGCCAGCAGTAGGGGGCGGTCTGGAAACACCATATATTTT.